These 7 T cell receptor beta chains originate from one sample sequenced in a study of T cell responses to AZD1222 COVID-19 vaccine. Sequencing was performed with immunoSEQ multiplex PCR; in TCRdb, only in-frame clones are kept and a portion is missing. Here the sample spans around 170,000 clones, under 95% being singletons. The material sequenced was peripheral blood, taken on day 0 of AZD1222 vaccination. Receptors were obtained from an adult in good health.

The chain joins TRBV5-1 to TRBJ2-3, with 9 bases lining up with TRBD2. Germline V gene data show CDR1 as SGHRS and CDR2 as YFSETQ. This CDR3 has 15 residues. V trimming: 3 bases; J trimming: 0 bases; junction bases outside the gene matches: 2. The CDR3 spells CASSSGLASTDTQYF. The CDR3 bases are TGCGCCAGCAGCTCAGGACTAGCGAGCACAGATACGCAGTATTTT.

The gene calls are TRBV19 and TRBJ2-7; TRBD2 might be the D (6 bases). CDR3 size: 13 residues. The germline gives CDR1 LNHDA, CDR2 SQIVND (reference sequence). Trimming took off 10 bases at V and 0 bases at J, with 13 bases between the two ends. The CDR3, as DNA: TGTGCCACCCAAGGCGGGAACTCCTACGAGCAGTACTTC. It encodes CATQGGNSYEQYF.

The chain employs TRBV18 and TRBJ1-1; D gene uncertain. Trimming took 6 bases from V and 1 from J, leaving 18 bases between them. The CDR3 is 16 residues long. In germline, CDR1 is KGHSH, CDR2 LQKENI. The CDR3 DNA sequence: TGTGCCAGCTCTTCCCCACCGGAGTTATGGAACACTGAAGCTTTCTTT. Amino acids: CASSSPPELWNTEAFF.

This clone was counted only a few times. The gene calls are TRBV18 and TRBJ1-2; 12 bases map to TRBD1. The CDR3 contains 14 residues. CDR1 and CDR2 from the germline V gene are KGHSH and LQKENI. Losses at the gene ends were 4 bases for V and 7 bases for J; bases not matched to a gene: 4. The CDR3 DNA is TGTGCCAGCTCACTTTCGGGACAGGGGGCTGGCTACACCTTC. This codes for CASSLSGQGAGYTF.

This sequence joins TRBV28 and TRBJ1-2; D is unclear. Germline V CDR1 and CDR2: MDHEN, SYDVKM. The CDR3 spans 16 residues. Trimming took off 1 base at V and 1 base at J, with 13 bases between the two ends. The chain's CDR3 is CASSLSPHGLNYGYTF. The DNA of the CDR3 is TGTGCCAGCAGTTTATCACCACACGGCCTTAACTATGGCTACACCTTC.

This chain connects TRBV27 to TRBJ1-5; D may be TRBD1 (5 bases). V was trimmed by 7 bases and J by 0 bases, leaving 10 bases between them. The germline CDR1 and CDR2 sequences are MNHEY and SMNVEV (reference sequence). The CDR3 has 14 amino acids. CDR3 sequence reads: CASIPTDSNQPQHF. CDR3 in DNA: TGTGCCAGCATCCCGACAGATAGCAATCAGCCCCAGCATTTT.

This clone is a singleton in its sample. The V call is TRBV9, the J call TRBJ2-5; D remains ambiguous. CDR1 is SGDLS, CDR2 YYNGEE, per germline. Trimming took 3 bases from V and 1 from J, leaving 16 bases between them. The CDR3 contains 16 residues. The CDR3 sequence: CASSGYPPGPQETQYF. As DNA, the CDR3 is TGTGCCAGCAGCGGATACCCCCCCGGGCCCCAAGAGACCCAGTACTTC.